A single sample gave rise to the 21 T cell receptor beta chains below, sequenced in a study of blood T cells in healthy people across ages. It was with a sample-barcoded 5' primer and a J-beta primer mix that a second PCR of roughly 7 to 12 cycles was run. TCRdb called the 5' RACE reads again in MiXCR, with one record for every CDR3 protein. The table has about 1.8 million distinct CDR3 sequences, 49% seen once; the top ten hold 2% to 2.5%. The sample comprised blood. The receptors come from a woman in her thirties or forties in good health.

This clonotype was detected only a few times. The CDR3 is CASSLELGRTLDGYTF. CDR3 in DNA: TGTGCCAGCAGCTTAGAGCTGGGTAGGACCTTAGATGGCTACACCTTC. This rearrangement joins TRBV7-2 to TRBJ1-2; D not resolved. Germline V gene data show CDR1 as SGHTA and CDR2 as FQGNSA. Trimming took 1 base from V and 6 from J, leaving 18 bases between them. The CDR3 is 16 amino acids.

The chain joins TRBV10-3 to TRBJ1-2; D possibly corresponds to TRBD1 (6 bases). Germline CDR1 reads ENHRY; CDR2 reads SYGVKD. V was clipped by 9 bases and J by 2 bases, with 7 bases between them. The CDR3 loop spans 11 amino acids. The CDR3 DNA reads TGTGCCATTAGGGGGAACTATGGCTACACCTTC. It translates to CAIRGNYGYTF.

The rearrangement uses TRBV12-3 or TRBV12-4 and TRBJ2-7; D is possibly TRBD2 (5 bases). The CDR3 spans 14 residues. Trimming took off 3 bases at V and 7 bases at J, with 16 bases between the two ends. CDR3 DNA sequence: TGTGCCAGCAGTTTGGGCAACCAGCGGAATGAGCAGTACTTC. Amino acids: CASSLGNQRNEQYF.

The chain carries TRBV28 and TRBJ1-2; D remains ambiguous. This CDR3 is built from 13 residues. Germline V CDR1 and CDR2: MDHEN, SYDVKM. Trimming cost V 4 bases and J 4 bases, with 10 bases left between them. The CDR3 sequence: CASSSLWVYGYTF. The CDR3 nucleotides are TGTGCCAGCAGTTCCCTTTGGGTCTATGGCTACACCTTC.

The rearrangement uses TRBV6-2 or TRBV6-3 and TRBJ2-4; TRBD1 matches at 9 bases. The J call may be wrong; the DNA end is better matched by TRBJ2-5. Germline loops: CDR1 MNHEY, CDR2 SVGEGT. The CDR3 covers 14 residues. For the CDR3, the DNA is TGTGCCACACAACTGGACAGGGGCTTAGAGACCCAGTACTTC. This gives the protein CATQLDRGLETQYF.

This chain joins TRBV15 and TRBJ1-2, with 8 bases fitting TRBD1. J was trimmed by 2 bases and V by 4 bases; bases with no gene match: 6. This CDR3 contains 15 residues. The germline V gene encodes CDR1 LNHNV and CDR2 YYDKDF (reference sequence). Here the CDR3 DNA reads TGTGCCACCAGCAAAAGGACAGGGAGAAACTATGGCTACACCTTC. This gives the protein CATSKRTGRNYGYTF. Full variable domain (rest looked up from reference TRBV15 and TRBJ1-2): DAMVIQNPRYQVTQFGKPVTLSCSQTLNHNVMYWYQQKSSQAPKLLFHYYDKDFNNEADTPDNFQSRRPNTSFCFLDIRSPGLGDTAMYLCATSKRTGRNYGYTFGSGTRLTVV.

There are a few counts of this clonotype. This rearrangement joins TRBV27 to TRBJ1-2, with D uncertain. The CDR3 sequence is 13 residues long. V was shortened by 3 bases and J by 4 bases, with 9 bases between the two germline ends. CDR1 and CDR2 (germline): MNHEY, SMNVEV (reference sequence). The CDR3 loop is CASSFGQTYGYTF. The CDR3, as DNA: TGTGCCAGCAGTTTCGGGCAGACCTATGGCTACACCTTC.

The V and J genes are TRBV7-2 and TRBJ2-3, with unresolved D. The germline V gene encodes CDR1 SGHTA and CDR2 FQGNSA. The CDR3 extends over 11 amino acids. Between the trimmed V and J ends, which lost 4 bases and 8 bases, there was a span of 7 bases. This CDR3 reads CASSSLATQYF. CDR3 DNA: TGTGCCAGCAGCTCCCTGGCTACGCAGTATTTT.

This chain uses TRBV29-1 with TRBJ2-3; D is tentatively TRBD1 or TRBD2 (5 bases each). CDR1 and CDR2 (germline): SQVTM, ANQGSEA. Trimming cost V 1 base and J 2 bases, with 13 bases left between them. There are 15 residues in the CDR3. The DNA of the CDR3 is TGCAGCGTTGAAGGGGGGTTAGGTGCCACAGATACGCAGTATTTT. Its protein product is CSVEGGLGATDTQYF.

The CDR3 nucleotides are TGTGCCAGCAGTACCAGATCCTACGAGCAGTACTTC. Protein sequence: CASSTRSYEQYF. The gene calls are TRBV6-2 or TRBV6-3 and TRBJ2-7, with D unresolved. The CDR3 contains 12 residues. V lost 5 bases, J lost 1 base, and 6 bases lay in between. Germline CDR1 is MNHEY and CDR2 is SVGEGT.

The rearrangement uses TRBV12-3 or TRBV12-4 and TRBJ1-2; D unclear. V gave up 5 bases and J gave up 3 bases, with 10 bases separating them. The CDR3 loop spans 13 amino acids. CDR3 DNA: TGTGCCAGCAGTCCGGCAGATTACTATGGCTACACCTTC. It is translated as CASSPADYYGYTF.

The chain employs TRBV27 and TRBJ2-7; tentative D call: TRBD1 (7 bases). This CDR3 spans 12 amino acids. Per germline, CDR1 MNHEY and CDR2 SMNVEV (reference sequence). V gave up 8 bases and J gave up 6 bases, with 14 bases separating them. CDR3 coding DNA: TGTGCCAGCGGGGGGACAGTCGTCGAGCAGTACTTC. This encodes CASGGTVVEQYF.

This clonotype has just a few counts. The CDR3 loop reads CSARDASRGLNEQFF. The CDR3 DNA follows: TGCAGTGCTAGAGATGCTAGCCGAGGGTTGAATGAGCAGTTCTTC. The chain uses TRBV20-1 and TRBJ2-1; D perhaps matches TRBD2 (5 bases). The CDR3 covers 15 residues. Germline V lookup: CDR1 DFQATT, CDR2 SNEGSKA (reference sequence). The V gene lost 0 bases and the J gene lost 7 bases, with 16 bases spanning the gap.

The chain recombines TRBV5-1 with TRBJ1-2; D remains unclear. This CDR3 region has 12 residues. From germline, CDR1 is SGHRS and CDR2 YFSETQ. V lost 0 bases and J 7 bases, leaving 7 bases between the germline ends. The CDR3 spells CASSLDYCGYTF. The CDR3 DNA follows: TGCGCCAGCAGCTTGGACTACTGTGGCTACACCTTC.

For this clonotype: At one end, the junction sequence differs from germline, possibly due to a read error. V usage is TRBV4-1 and J usage is TRBJ2-4; no clear D. CDR3 length: 18 amino acids. Germline V gene data show CDR1 as MGHRA and CDR2 as YSYEKL. This chain's CDR3 is CAGSQEAGGSTPKNIQYF. CDR3 sequence (DNA): TGCGCCGGCAGCCAAGAAGCCGGTGGGTCCACGCCCAAAAACATTCAGTACTTC.

The chain has TRBV7-9 and TRBJ2-3; D gene ambiguous. Trimming took off 5 bases at V and 3 bases at J, with 12 bases between the two ends. The CDR3 totals 14 residues. CDR1 and CDR2 from the germline V gene are SEHNR and FQNEAQ (reference sequence). CDR3 loop: CASSPAFGTDTQYF. CDR3 coding DNA: TGTGCCAGCAGCCCTGCGTTCGGGACAGATACGCAGTATTTT.

The rearrangement links TRBV5-1 to TRBJ2-1, with D tentatively TRBD2 (6 bases). In germline, CDR1 is SGHRS, CDR2 YFSETQ. V was cut by 4 bases and J by 3 bases, with 23 bases left in between. The CDR3 loop spans 18 amino acids. The CDR3 sequence: CASSAGTETRVGYNEQFF. CDR3 sequence (DNA): TGCGCCAGCAGCGCGGGGACCGAGACCAGGGTAGGCTACAATGAGCAGTTCTTC.

This rearrangement joins TRBV11-2 to TRBJ2-3, with D unclear. The germline V and J ends were trimmed by 3 bases and 6 bases, with 10 bases remaining between them. Germline CDR1 SGHAT, CDR2 FQNNGV. The CDR3 covers 13 residues. CDR3 nucleotide sequence: TGTGCCAGCAGCTTGGGCCCTTGGGATACGCAGTATTTT. Translated: CASSLGPWDTQYF.

V gene TRBV4-3 combines with J gene TRBJ2-4, with D unresolved. CDR1 is LGHNA and CDR2 is YSLEER in the germline V gene. The CDR3 sequence is 13 residues long. Trimming cost V 0 bases and J 7 bases, with 7 bases left between them. The CDR3, as DNA: TGCGCCAGCAGCCAAGATCTACGGAACATTCAGTACTTC. The encoded protein is CASSQDLRNIQYF.

The chain couples TRBV6-2 or TRBV6-3 to TRBJ1-5; D possibly corresponds to TRBD1 (5 bases). Germline assignment: CDR1 MNHEY and CDR2 SVGEGT. This CDR3 contains 15 residues. The V end lost 7 bases, the J end lost 0 bases, and 13 bases lay between the germline ends. CDR3 nucleotide sequence: TGTGCCAGCACTCCCAGGGATGGTAGCAATCAGCCCCAGCATTTT. Translated, it gives CASTPRDGSNQPQHF.

The table lists this clonotype with a few counts. The gene calls are TRBV5-1 and TRBJ2-4, with D maybe TRBD2 (6 bases). The CDR3 contains 13 residues. Germline V lookup: CDR1 SGHRS, CDR2 YFSETQ. V dropped 4 bases and J dropped 6 bases, with 11 bases sitting between them. CDR3 in amino acids: CASSGGGVNIQYF. DNA of the CDR3: TGCGCCAGCAGCGGTGGAGGGGTAAACATTCAGTACTTC.